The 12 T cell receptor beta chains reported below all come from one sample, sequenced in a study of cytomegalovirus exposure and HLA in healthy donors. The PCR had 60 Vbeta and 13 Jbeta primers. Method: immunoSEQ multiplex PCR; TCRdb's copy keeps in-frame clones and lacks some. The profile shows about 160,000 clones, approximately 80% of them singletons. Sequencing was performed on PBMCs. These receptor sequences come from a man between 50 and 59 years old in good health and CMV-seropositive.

CDR3 sequence reads: CASSGANSYEQYF. CDR3 nucleotides: TGCGCCAGCAGTGGGGCTAACTCCTACGAGCAGTACTTC. This sequence joins TRBV10-1 and TRBJ2-7; no reliable D call. Trimming took 4 bases from V and 0 from J, leaving 7 bases between them. The length of the CDR3 is 13 residues. The germline gives CDR1 WNHNN, CDR2 SYGVQD (reference sequence).

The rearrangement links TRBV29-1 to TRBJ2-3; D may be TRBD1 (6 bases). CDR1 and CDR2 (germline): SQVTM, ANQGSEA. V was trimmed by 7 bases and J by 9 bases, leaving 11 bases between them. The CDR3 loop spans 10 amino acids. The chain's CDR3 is CSAPRGTQYF. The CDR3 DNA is TGCAGCGCACCCAGGGGAACGCAGTATTTT.

The CDR3: CASREGLPPHNEQFF. The CDR3 DNA follows: TGCGCCAGCCGCGAGGGACTCCCGCCCCACAATGAGCAGTTCTTC. J is TRBJ2-1 and V is TRBV5-1; TRBD2 is a possible D gene (6 bases). From germline, CDR1 is SGHRS and CDR2 YFSETQ. The CDR3 is made up of 15 amino acids. Trimming removed 7 bases at V and 5 bases at J, with 19 bases between.

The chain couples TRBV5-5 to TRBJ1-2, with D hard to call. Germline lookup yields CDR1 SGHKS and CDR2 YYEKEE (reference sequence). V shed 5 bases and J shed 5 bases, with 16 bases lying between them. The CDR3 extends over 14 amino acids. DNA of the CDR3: TGTGCCAGCAGAAACGAGTTACCCCCGTATGGCTACACCTTC. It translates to CASRNELPPYGYTF.

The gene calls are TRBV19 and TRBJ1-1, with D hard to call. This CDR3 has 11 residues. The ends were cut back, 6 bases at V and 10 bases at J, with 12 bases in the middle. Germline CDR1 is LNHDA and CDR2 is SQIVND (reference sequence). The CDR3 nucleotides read TGTGCCAGTAGGACCGGGATTATAGCTTTCTTT. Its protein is CASRTGIIAFF.

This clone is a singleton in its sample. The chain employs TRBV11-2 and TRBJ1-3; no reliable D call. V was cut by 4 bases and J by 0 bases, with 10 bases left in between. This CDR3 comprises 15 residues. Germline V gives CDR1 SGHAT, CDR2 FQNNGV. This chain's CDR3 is CASSSRWSSGNTIYF. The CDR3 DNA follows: TGTGCCAGCAGCTCCCGGTGGAGCTCTGGAAACACCATATATTTT.

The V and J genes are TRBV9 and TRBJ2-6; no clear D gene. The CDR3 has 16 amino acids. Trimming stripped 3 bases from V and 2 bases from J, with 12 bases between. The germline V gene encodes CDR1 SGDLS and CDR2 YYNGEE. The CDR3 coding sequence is TGTGCCAGCAGCGACTTACGAAAAGCTGGGGCCAACGTCCTGACTTTC. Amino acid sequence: CASSDLRKAGANVLTF.

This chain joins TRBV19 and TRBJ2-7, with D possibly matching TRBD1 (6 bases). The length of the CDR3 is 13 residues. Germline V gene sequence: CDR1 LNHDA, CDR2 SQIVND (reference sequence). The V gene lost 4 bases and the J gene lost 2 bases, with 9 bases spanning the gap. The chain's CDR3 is CASSTWTAYEQYF. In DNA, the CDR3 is TGTGCCAGTAGTACCTGGACAGCCTACGAGCAGTACTTC.

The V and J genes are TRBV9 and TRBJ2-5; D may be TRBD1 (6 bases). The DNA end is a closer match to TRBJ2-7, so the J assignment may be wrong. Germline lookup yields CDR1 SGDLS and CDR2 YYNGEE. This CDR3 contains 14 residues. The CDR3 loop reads CASSGGQSSYEQYF. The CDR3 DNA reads TGTGCCAGCAGCGGCGGACAGAGCTCCTACGAGCAGTACTTC.

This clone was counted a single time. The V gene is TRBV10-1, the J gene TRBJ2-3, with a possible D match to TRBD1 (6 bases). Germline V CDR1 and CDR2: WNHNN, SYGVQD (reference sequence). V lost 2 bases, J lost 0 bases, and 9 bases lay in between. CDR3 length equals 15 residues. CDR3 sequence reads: CASSEGQTSTDTQYF. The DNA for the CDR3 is TGCGCCAGCAGTGAGGGACAGACTAGCACAGATACGCAGTATTTT.

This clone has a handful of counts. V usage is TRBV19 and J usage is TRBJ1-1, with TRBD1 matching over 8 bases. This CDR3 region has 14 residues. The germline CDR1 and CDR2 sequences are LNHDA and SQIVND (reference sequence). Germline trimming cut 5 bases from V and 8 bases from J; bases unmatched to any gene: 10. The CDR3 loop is CASSDRDRRVEAFF. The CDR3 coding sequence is TGTGCCAGTAGTGATCGGGACAGGAGAGTGGAAGCTTTCTTT.

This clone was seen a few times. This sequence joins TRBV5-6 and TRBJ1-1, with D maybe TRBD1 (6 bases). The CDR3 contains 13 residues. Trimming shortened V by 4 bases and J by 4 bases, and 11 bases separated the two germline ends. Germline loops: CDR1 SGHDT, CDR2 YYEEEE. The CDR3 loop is CASSPGVTTEAFF. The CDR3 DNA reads TGTGCCAGCAGCCCAGGGGTTACCACTGAAGCTTTCTTT.